Listed below are T cell receptor beta chains from one sample, sequenced in a study of cytomegalovirus exposure and HLA in healthy donors. Here immunoSEQ multiplex PCR was the method, and the copy in TCRdb shows in-frame clones only, minus some. This sample's table reports roughly 80,000 clones. Sequences were obtained from PBMCs. These receptors were taken from a middle-aged man in good health and CMV-seronegative. Both conserved end residues are part of each CDR3. The D gene is left open where the match is weak.

TRBV2,TRBJ1-2,NA,14,TGTGCCAGCACAGGGCAGGAGCCTAACTATGGCTACACCTTC,CASTGQEPNYGYTF
TRBV5-1,TRBJ1-2,NA,15,TGCGCCAGCAGCTTGGGACTGTCCATAGACTATGGCTACACCTTC,CASSLGLSIDYGYTF
TRBV9,TRBJ1-1,NA,16,TGTGCCAGCAGCGTACGCGGGGGGGCGGGGAACACTGAAGCTTTCTTT,CASSVRGGAGNTEAFF
TRBV27,TRBJ2-5,NA,11,TGTGCCAGCAAGCGCCAAGAGACCCAGTACTTC,CASKRQETQYF
TRBV6-1,TRBJ1-1,NA,13,TGTGCCACGGGGTTTGCGGCGAACACTGAAGCTTTCTTT,CATGFAANTEAFF
TRBV19,TRBJ2-4,TRBD2,17,TGTGCCAGTACTGAGCGGGGGGCGGGGATAGCCAAAAACATTCAGTACTTC,CASTERGAGIAKNIQYF
TRBV19,TRBJ1-3,NA,12,TGTGCCAGCCGACAGGACGGAAACACCATATATTTT,CASRQDGNTIYF
TRBV4-3,TRBJ2-7,NA,14,TGCGCCAGCAGCCAACCCCAGAGGGTCTACGAGCAGTACTTC,CASSQPQRVYEQYF
TRBV5-8,TRBJ2-7,NA,15,TGTGCCAGCAGCCACCGACAGGTGAGCTCCTACGAGCAGTACTTC,CASSHRQVSSYEQYF
TRBV5-1,TRBJ2-7,TRBD2,13,TGCGCCAGCAGCGCGGGGGAACCCTACGAGCAGTACTTC,CASSAGEPYEQYF
TRBV4-1,TRBJ1-2,NA,12,TGCGCCAGCAGCCATCCTGAGGCCCAGCGGACCTTC,CASSHPEAQRTF
TRBV5-4,TRBJ2-1,NA,15,TGTGCCAGCAGCTTGGGGGCGGGGAGTTACAATGAGCAGTTCTTC,CASSLGAGSYNEQFF
TRBV4-3,TRBJ2-2,TRBD1,18,TGCGCCAGCAGCCAAGATCCCCACAGGGGAAAGAACACCGGGGAGCTGTTTTTT,CASSQDPHRGKNTGELFF
TRBV4-2,TRBJ2-7,TRBD2,17,TGTGCCAGCAGCCAAGCCCATACCGCGGGGGAGATTTACGAGCAGTACTTC,CASSQAHTAGEIYEQYF
TRBV7-8,TRBJ2-5,NA,13,TGTGCCAGCAGCTTAGGCCACAAAGAGACCCAGTACTTC,CASSLGHKETQYF
TRBV4-1,TRBJ2-1,TRBD2,19,TGCGCCAGCAGCCAGGGGACTAGCGGGACTTCCCACTCCGACAATGAGCAGTTCTTC,CASSQGTSGTSHSDNEQFF
TRBV4-3,TRBJ1-4,TRBD1,15,TGCGCCAGCAGCACTTGGACAGGGGTGGGAGAAAAACTGTTTTTT,CASSTWTGVGEKLFF
TRBV18,TRBJ2-7,TRBD2,15,TGTGCCAGCTCCGCCGGACTAGCGTTTACCTACGAGCAGTACTTC,CASSAGLAFTYEQYF
TRBV27,TRBJ2-1,TRBD2,15,TGTGCCAGCAGCCCCGGGACTAGGCTTTACAATGAGCAGTTCTTC,CASSPGTRLYNEQFF
TRBV5-1,TRBJ2-7,NA,14,TGCGCCAGCAGCTTGGGCAGGGCATCCTACGAGCAGTACTTC,CASSLGRASYEQYF
TRBV7-3,TRBJ1-1,NA,15,TGTGCCAGCAGCTTAACGCAAAGTTCGGGCACTGAAGCTTTCTTT,CASSLTQSSGTEAFF
TRBV29-1,TRBJ1-1,NA,13,TGCAGCGGCAAGGCGGGAGATTACACTGAAGCTTTCTTT,CSGKAGDYTEAFF
TRBV19,TRBJ1-5,NA,19,TGTGCCAGTAGTTTTAGAGAGGGCAGGGGACAATATAGCAATCAGCCCCAGCATTTT,CASSFREGRGQYSNQPQHF
TRBV7-6,TRBJ1-1,TRBD1,14,TGTGCCAGCAGCTTAAGCCAGGGGGCGACTGAAGCTTTCTTT,CASSLSQGATEAFF
TRBV6-6,TRBJ2-1,NA,14,TGTGCCAGCACCCGTCGGGGGGCCACGGATGAGCAGTTCTTC,CASTRRGATDEQFF
TRBV7-9,TRBJ1-2,NA,13,TGTGCCGGACAGCGTTTCGAGGCCGATGGCTACACCTTC,CAGQRFEADGYTF
TRBV5-8,TRBJ2-5,NA,13,TGTGCCAGCAGGATGACAGGAGGAGAGACCCAGTACTTC,CASRMTGGETQYF